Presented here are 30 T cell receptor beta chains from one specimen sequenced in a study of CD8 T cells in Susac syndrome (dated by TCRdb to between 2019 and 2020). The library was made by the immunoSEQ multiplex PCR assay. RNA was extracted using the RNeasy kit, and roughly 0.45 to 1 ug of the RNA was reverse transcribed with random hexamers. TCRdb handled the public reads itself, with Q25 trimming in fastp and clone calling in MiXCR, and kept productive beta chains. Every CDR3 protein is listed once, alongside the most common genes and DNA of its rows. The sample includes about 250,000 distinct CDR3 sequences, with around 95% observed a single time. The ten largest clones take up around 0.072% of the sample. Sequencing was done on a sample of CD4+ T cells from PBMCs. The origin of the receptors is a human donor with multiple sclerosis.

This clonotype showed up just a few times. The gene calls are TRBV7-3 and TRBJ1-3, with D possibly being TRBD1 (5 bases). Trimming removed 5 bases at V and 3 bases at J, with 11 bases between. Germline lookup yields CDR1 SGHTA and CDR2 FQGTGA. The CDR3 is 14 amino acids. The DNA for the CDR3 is TGTGCCAGCAGCGGGAGGGGTAGTGGAAACACCATATATTTT. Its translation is CASSGRGSGNTIYF.

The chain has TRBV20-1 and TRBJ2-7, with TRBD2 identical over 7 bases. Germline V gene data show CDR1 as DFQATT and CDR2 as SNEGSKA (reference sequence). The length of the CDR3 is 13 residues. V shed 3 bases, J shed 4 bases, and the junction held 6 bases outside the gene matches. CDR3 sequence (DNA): TGCAGTGCTAGTCGGCCGGGGGGTTACGAGCAGTACTTC. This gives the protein CSASRPGGYEQYF.

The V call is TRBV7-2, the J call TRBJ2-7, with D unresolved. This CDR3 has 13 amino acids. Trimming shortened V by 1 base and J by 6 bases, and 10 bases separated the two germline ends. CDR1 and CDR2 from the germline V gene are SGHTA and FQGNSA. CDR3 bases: TGTGCCAGCAGCTTAGGGGTCGCCGTCGAGCAGTACGTC. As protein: CASSLGVAVEQYV.

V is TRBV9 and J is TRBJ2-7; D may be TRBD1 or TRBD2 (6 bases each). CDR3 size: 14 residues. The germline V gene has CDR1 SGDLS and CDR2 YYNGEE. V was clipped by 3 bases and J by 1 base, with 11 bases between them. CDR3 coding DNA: TGTGCCAGCAGCGCGGGGGCCCAATCCTACGAGCAGTACTTC. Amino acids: CASSAGAQSYEQYF.

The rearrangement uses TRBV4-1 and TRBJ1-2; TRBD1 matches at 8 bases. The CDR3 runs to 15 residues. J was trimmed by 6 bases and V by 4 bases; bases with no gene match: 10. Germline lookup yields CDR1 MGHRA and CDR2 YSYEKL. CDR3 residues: CASSPGGGRGHGYTF. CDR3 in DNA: TGCGCCAGCAGCCCCGGAGGGGGCAGGGGGCATGGCTACACCTTC.

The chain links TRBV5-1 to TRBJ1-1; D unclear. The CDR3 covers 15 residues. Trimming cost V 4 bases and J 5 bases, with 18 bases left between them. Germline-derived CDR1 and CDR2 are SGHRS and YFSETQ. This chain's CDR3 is CASSPRTGDETEAFF. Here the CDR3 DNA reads TGCGCCAGCAGCCCACGGACGGGCGATGAAACTGAAGCTTTCTTT.

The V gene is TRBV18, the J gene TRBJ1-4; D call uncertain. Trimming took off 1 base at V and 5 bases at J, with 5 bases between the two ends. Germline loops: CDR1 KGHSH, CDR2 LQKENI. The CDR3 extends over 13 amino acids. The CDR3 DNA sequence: TGTGCCAGCTCACCACGGAAGAATGAAAAACTGTTTTTT. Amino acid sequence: CASSPRKNEKLFF. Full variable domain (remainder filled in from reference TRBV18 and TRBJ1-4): NAGVMQNPRHLVRRRGQEARLRCSPMKGHSHVYWYRQLPEEGLKFMVYLQKENIIDESGMPKERFSAEFPKEGPSILRIQQVVRGDSAAYFCASSPRKNEKLFFGSGTQLSVL.

This CDR3 is CATHWGTSGSSYNEQFF. The CDR3 DNA sequence: TGTGCCACCCACTGGGGGACTAGCGGGAGCTCCTACAATGAGCAGTTCTTC. The chain employs TRBV6-1 and TRBJ2-1, with 14 positions matching TRBD2. V gave up 10 bases and J gave up 0 bases; unmatched junction bases: 8. Germline V CDR1 and CDR2: MNHNS, SASEGT. This CDR3 is 17 amino acids long.

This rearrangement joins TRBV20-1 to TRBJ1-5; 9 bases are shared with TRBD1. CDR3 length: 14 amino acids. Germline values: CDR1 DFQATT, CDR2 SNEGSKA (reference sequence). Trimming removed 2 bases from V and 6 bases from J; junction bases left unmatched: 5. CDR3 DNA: TGCAGTGCTAGACAGGACAGGGGAGGTCAGCCCCAGCATTTT. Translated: CSARQDRGGQPQHF.

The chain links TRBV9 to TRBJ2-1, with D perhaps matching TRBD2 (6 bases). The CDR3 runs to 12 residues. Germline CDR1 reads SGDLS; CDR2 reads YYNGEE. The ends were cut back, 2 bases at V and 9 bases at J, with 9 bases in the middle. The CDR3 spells CASSVEGFEQFF. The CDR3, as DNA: TGTGCCAGCAGCGTGGAGGGATTTGAGCAGTTCTTC.

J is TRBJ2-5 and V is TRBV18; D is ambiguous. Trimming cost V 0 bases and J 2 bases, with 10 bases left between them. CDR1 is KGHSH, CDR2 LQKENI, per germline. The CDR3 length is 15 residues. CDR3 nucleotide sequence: TGTGCCAGCTCACCACCGATAGGGCCGCAAGAGACCCAGTACTTC. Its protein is CASSPPIGPQETQYF.

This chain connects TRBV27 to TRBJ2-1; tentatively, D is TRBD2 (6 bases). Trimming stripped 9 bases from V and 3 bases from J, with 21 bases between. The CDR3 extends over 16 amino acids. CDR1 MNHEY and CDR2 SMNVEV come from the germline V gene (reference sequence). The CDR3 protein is CASRGFPGVGYNEQFF. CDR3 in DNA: TGTGCCAGTAGAGGCTTTCCGGGAGTGGGCTACAATGAGCAGTTCTTC.

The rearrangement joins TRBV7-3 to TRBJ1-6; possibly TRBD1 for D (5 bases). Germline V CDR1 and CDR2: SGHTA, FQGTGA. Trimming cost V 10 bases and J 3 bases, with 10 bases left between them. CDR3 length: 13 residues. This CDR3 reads CATGQGYNSPLHF. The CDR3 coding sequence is TGTGCCACAGGACAAGGCTATAATTCACCCCTCCACTTT.

DNA of the CDR3: TGTGCCAGCAGCCAGCTTACAGGGTCGGGAGATACGCAGTATTTT. Its translation is CASSQLTGSGDTQYF. This chain joins TRBV3-1 and TRBJ2-3; perhaps TRBD1 as D (6 bases). With 3 bases removed from V and 5 bases from J, the gap between germline ends came to 15 bases. In germline, CDR1 is LGHDT, CDR2 YNNKEL (reference sequence). The CDR3 is made up of 15 amino acids.

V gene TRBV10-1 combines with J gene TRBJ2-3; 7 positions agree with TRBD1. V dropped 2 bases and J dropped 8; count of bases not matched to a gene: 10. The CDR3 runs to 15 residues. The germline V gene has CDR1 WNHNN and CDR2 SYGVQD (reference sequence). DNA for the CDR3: TGCGCCAGCAGTGAGCCTGGGGACAGCAGTAGTACGCAGTATTTT. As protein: CASSEPGDSSSTQYF.

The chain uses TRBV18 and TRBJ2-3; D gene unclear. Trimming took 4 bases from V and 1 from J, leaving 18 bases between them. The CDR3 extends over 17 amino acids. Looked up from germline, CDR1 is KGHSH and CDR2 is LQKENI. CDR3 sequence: CASSRAEIHGGTDTQYF. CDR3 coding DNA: TGTGCCAGCTCACGGGCCGAAATCCACGGAGGCACAGATACGCAGTATTTT.

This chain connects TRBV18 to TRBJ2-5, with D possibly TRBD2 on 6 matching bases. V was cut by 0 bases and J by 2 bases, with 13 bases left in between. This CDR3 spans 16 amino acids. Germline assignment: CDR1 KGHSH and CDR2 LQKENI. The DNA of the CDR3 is TGTGCCAGCTCACCACCGGGCGGGGTCCCACAAGAGACCCAGTACTTC. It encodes CASSPPGGVPQETQYF.

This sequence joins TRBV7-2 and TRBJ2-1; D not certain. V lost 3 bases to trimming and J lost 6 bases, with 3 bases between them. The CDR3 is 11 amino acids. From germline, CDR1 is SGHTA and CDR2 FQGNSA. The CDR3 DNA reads TGTGCCAGCAGCTTGCTCAATGAGCAGTTCTTC. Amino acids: CASSLLNEQFF.

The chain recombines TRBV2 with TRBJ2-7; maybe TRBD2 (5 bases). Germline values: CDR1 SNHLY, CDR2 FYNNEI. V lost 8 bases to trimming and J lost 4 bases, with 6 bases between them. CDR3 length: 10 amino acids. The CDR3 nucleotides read TGTGCCAGCGGCGGGTACGAGCAGTACGTC. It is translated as CASGGYEQYV.

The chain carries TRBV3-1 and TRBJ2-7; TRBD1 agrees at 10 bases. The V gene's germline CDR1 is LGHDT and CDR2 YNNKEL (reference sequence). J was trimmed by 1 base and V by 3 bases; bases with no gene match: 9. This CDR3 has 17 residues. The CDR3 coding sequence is TGTGCCAGCAGCCACGTCGTCCGGACAGGGGGTTCCTACGAGCAGTACTTC. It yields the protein CASSHVVRTGGSYEQYF.

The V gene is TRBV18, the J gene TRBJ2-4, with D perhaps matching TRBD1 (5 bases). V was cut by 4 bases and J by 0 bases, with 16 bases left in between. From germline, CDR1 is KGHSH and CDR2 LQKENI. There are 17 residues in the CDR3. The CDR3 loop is CASSQMGDSLAKNIQYF. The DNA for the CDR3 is TGTGCCAGCTCACAAATGGGTGACAGCCTAGCCAAAAACATTCAGTACTTC.

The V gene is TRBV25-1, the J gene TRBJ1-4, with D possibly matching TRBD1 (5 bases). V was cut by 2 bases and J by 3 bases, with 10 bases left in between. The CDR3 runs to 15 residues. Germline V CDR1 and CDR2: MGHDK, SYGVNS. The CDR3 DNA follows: TGTGCCAGCAGTGAACAGGGCGGATCTAATGAAAAACTGTTTTTT. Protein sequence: CASSEQGGSNEKLFF.

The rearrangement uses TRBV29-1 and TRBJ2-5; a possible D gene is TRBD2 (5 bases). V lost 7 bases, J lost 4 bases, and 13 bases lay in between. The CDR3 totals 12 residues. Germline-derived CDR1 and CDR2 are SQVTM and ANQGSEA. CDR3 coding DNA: TGCAGCGCACGGGTGCGGGCAGAGACCCAGTACTTC. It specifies CSARVRAETQYF.

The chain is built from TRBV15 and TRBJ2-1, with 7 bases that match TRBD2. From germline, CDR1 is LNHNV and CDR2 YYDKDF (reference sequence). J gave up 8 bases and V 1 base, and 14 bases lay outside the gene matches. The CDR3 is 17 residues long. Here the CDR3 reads CATSRGGAGPPSDEQFF. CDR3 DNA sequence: TGTGCCACCAGCAGAGGAGGAGCGGGGCCACCGAGTGATGAGCAGTTCTTC.

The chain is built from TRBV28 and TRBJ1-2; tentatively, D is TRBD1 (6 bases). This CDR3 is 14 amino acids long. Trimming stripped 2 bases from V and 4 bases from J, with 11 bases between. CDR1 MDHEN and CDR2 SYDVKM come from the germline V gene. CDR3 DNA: TGTGCCAGCAGTTTACCGGGGGGCCGCTATGGCTACACCTTC. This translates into CASSLPGGRYGYTF.

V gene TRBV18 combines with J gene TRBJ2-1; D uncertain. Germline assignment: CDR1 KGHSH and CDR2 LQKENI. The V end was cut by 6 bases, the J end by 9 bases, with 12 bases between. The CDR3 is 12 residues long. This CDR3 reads CASSPLVSEQFF. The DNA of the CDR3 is TGTGCCAGCTCTCCCCTAGTGAGTGAGCAGTTCTTC.

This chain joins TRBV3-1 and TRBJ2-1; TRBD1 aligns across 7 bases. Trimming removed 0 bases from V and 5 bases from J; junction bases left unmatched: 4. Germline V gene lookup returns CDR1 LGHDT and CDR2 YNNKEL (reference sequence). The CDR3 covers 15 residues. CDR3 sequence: CASSQDRDSNNEQFF. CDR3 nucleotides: TGTGCCAGCAGCCAAGATAGGGACAGTAACAATGAGCAGTTCTTC.

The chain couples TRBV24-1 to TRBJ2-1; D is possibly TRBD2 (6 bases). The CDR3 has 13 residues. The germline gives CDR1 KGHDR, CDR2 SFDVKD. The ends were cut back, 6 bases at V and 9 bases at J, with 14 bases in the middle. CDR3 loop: CATSLVGGGEQFF. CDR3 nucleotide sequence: TGTGCCACCAGTCTAGTCGGGGGTGGTGAGCAGTTCTTC.

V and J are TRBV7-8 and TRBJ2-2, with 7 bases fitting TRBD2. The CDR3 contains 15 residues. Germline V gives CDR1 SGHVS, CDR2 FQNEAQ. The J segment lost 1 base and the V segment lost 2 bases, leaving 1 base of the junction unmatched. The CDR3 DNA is TGTGCCAGCAGCTTATCTAGCGGGAACACCGGGGAGCTGTTTTTT. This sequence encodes CASSLSSGNTGELFF. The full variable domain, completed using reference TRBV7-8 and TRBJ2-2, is GAGVSQSPRYKVAKRGQDVALRCDPISGHVSLFWYQQALGQGPEFLTYFQNEAQLDKSGLPSDRFFAERPEGSVSTLKIQRTQQEDSAVYLCASSLSSGNTGELFFGEGSRLTVL.

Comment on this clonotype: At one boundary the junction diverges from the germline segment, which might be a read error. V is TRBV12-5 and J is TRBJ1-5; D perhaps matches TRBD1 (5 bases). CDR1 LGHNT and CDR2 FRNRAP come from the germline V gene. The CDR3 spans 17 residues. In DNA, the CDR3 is TGTGCTAGTGCCCCGCCGGGGGTTAGCGTAGGTAATCAGTCCCAGCATTTT. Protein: CASAPPGVSVGNQSQHF.